This TCR beta chain was profiled in a study of cytomegalovirus exposure and HLA in healthy donors. Study-wide context: Among approximately 400 genotyped donors, around 81% fell in the Caucasian-associated ancestry cluster. Study-wide results and limits: Across all donors, roughly uniform sequencing depth was an assumption of the presence/absence analyses.

The CDR3 length is 12 residues. The germline V gene encodes CDR1 SGHRS and CDR2 YFSETQ. V gave up 0 bases and J gave up 5 bases, with 6 bases separating them. On this clone itself: Its target is not known.

Primers included in the PCR were 60 Vbeta and 13 Jbeta primers. Profiled with immunoSEQ multiplex PCR; TCRdb holds only in-frame clones, not every one. This sample lists about 47,000 clones; its ten largest clones have 17%. Sequences were obtained from PBMCs. V usage is TRBV5-1 and J usage is TRBJ2-7, with D possibly matching TRBD1 (5 bases). This TCR derives from a male donor in good health and CMV-seronegative. The CDR3 nucleotides read TGCGCCAGCAGCTTGGTGGACAACGAGCAGTACTTC. It encodes CASSLVDNEQYF.